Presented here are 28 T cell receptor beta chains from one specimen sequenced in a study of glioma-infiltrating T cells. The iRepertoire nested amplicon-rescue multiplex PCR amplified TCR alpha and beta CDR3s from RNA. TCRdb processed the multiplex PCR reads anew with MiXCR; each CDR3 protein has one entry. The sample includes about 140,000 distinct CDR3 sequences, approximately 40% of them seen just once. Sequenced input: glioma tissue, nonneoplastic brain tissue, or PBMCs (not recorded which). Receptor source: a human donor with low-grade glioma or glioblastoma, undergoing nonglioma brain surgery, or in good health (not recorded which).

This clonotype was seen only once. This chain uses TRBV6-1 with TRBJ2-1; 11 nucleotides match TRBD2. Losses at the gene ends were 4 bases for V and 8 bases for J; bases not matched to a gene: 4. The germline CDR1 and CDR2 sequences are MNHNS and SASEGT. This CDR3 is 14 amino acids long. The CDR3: CASSVAGGPDEQFF. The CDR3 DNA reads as TGTGCCAGCAGTGTAGCGGGAGGGCCCGATGAGCAGTTCTTC.

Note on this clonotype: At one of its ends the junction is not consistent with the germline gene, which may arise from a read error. The CDR3 protein is CARSSDSTYEQYF. The CDR3 nucleotides read TGTGCCCGCAGCTCCGACAGTACCTACGAGCAGTACTTC. The chain joins TRBV7-6 to TRBJ2-7; a weak D match, TRBD1 (5 bases). CDR1 is SGHVS, CDR2 FNYEAQ, per germline. This CDR3 is built from 13 residues.

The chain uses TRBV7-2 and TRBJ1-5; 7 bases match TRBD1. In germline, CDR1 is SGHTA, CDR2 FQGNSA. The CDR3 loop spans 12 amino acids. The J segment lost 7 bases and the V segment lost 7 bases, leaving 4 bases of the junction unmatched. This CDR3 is CASTQGGQPQHF. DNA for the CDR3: TGTGCCAGCACCCAGGGGGGGCAGCCCCAGCATTTT.

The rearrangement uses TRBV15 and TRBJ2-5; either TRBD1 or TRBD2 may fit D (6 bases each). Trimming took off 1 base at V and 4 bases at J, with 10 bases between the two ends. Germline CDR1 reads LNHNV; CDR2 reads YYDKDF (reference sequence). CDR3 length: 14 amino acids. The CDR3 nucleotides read TGTGCCACCAGCAGAGTGAAGGGGGGAGAGACCCAGTACTTC. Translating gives CATSRVKGGETQYF.

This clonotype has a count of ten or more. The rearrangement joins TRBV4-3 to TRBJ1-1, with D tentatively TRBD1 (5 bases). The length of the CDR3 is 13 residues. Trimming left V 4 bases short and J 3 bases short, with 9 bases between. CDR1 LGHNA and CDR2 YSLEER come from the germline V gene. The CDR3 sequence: CASSRTQDTEAFF. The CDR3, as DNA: TGCGCCAGCAGCCGAACACAGGACACTGAAGCTTTCTTT.

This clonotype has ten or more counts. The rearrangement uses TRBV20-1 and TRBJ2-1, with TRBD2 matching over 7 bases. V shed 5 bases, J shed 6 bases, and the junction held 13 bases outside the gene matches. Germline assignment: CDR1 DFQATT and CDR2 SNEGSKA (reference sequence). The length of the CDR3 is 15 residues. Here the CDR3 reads CSAPKAGREVNEQFF. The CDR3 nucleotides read TGCAGTGCTCCAAAGGCAGGGAGGGAGGTCAATGAGCAGTTCTTC.

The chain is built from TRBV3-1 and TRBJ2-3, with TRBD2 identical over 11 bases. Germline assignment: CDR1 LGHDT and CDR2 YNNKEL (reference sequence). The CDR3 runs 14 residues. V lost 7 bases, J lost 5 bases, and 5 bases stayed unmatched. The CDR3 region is CASNRLAGQDTQYF. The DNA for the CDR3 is TGTGCCAGCAACCGACTAGCGGGACAAGATACGCAGTATTTT.

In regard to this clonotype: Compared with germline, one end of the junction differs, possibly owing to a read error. The CDR3 sequence is CASSQGSSYNEQLF. CDR3 sequence (DNA): TGTGCCAGCAGCCAAGGGTCCAGCTACAATGAGCAGTTATTC. The genes are TRBV14 and TRBJ2-1, with unresolved D. The CDR3 is 14 residues long. Looked up from germline, CDR1 is SGHDN and CDR2 is FVKESK.

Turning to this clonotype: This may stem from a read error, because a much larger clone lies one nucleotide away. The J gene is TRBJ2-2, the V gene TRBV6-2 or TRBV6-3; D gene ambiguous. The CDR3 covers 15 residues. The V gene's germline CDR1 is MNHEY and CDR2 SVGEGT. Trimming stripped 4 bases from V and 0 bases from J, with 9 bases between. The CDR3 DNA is TGTGCCAGCAGTTTACTGGATTCGAACACCGGGGAGCTGTTTTTT. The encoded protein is CASSLLDSNTGELFF.

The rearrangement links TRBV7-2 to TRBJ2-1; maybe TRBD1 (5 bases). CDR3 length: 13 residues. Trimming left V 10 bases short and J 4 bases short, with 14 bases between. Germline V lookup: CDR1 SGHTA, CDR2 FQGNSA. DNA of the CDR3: TGTGCCATCCCAGGGTGGGATTACAATGAGCAGTTCTTC. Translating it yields CAIPGWDYNEQFF.

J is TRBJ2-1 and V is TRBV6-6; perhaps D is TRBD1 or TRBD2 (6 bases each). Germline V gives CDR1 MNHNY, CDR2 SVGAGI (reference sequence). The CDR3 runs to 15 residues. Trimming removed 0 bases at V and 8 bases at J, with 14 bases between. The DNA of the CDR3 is TGTGCCAGCAGTTACTCGGGGGCAGGGGAGGATGAGCAGTTCTTC. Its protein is CASSYSGAGEDEQFF.

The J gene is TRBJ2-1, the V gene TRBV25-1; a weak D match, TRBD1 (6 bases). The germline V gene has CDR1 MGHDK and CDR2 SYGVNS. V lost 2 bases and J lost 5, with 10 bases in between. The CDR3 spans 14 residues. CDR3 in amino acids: CASSEPGAHNEQFF. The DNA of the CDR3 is TGTGCCAGCAGTGAACCAGGGGCCCACAATGAGCAGTTCTTC.

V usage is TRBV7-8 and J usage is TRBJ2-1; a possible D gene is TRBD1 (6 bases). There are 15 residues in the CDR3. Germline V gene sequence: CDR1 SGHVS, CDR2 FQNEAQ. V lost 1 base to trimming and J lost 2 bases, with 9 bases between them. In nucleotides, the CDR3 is TGTGCCAGCAGCTTAGATGGGGGCGCCTACAATGAGCAGTTCTTC. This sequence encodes CASSLDGGAYNEQFF.

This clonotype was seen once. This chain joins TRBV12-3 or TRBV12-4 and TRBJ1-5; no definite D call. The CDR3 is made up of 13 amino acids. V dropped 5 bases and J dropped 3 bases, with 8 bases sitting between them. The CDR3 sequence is CASSNALNQPQHF. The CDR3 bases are TGTGCCAGCAGTAACGCACTCAATCAGCCCCAGCATTTT.

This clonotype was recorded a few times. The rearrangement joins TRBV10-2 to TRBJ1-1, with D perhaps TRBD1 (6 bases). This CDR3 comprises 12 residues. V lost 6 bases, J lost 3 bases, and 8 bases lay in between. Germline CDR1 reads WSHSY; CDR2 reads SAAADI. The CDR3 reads CASRGGHTEAFF. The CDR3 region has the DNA TGCGCCAGCAGAGGGGGGCACACTGAAGCTTTCTTT.

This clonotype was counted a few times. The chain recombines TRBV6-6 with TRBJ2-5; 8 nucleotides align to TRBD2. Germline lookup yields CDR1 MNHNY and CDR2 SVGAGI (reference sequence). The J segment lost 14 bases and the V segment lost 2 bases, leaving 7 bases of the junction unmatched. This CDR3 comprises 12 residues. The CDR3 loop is CASSYPLAATYF. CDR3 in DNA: TGTGCCAGCAGTTACCCACTAGCGGCAACCTACTTC.

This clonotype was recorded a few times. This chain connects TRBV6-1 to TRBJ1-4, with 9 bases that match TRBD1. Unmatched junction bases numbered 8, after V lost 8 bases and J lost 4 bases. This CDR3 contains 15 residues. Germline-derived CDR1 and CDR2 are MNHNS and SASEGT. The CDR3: CASGGQGGSNEKLFF. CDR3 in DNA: TGTGCCAGCGGGGGACAGGGCGGGAGTAATGAAAAACTGTTTTTT.

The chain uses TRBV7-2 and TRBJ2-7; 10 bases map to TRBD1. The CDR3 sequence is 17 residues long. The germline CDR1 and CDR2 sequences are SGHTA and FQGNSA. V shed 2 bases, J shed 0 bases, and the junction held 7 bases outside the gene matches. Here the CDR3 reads CASSLPRQGASSYEQYF. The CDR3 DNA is TGTGCCAGCAGCTTACCCCGACAGGGGGCGAGCTCCTACGAGCAGTACTTC.

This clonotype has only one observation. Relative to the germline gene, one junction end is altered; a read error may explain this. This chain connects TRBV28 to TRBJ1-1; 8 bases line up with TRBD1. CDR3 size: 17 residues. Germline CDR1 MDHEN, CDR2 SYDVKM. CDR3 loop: CASSLPARTGKNTEALF. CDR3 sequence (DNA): TGTGCCAGCAGTTTACCCGCCCGGACAGGGAAGAACACTGAAGCTTTGTTT.

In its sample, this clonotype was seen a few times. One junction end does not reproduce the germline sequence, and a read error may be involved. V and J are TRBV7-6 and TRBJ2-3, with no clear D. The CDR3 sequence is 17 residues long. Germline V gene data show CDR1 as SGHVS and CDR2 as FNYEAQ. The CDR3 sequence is CARSPKSAGIISDTQYF. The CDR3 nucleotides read TGTGCCCGCAGCCCTAAGTCCGCAGGCATAATTTCAGATACGCAGTATTTT.

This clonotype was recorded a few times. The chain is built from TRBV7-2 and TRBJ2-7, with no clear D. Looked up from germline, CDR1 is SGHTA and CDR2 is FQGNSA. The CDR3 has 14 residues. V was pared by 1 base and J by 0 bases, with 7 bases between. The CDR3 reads CASSLGGNSYEQYF. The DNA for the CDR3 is TGTGCCAGCAGCTTAGGCGGCAACTCCTACGAGCAGTACTTC.

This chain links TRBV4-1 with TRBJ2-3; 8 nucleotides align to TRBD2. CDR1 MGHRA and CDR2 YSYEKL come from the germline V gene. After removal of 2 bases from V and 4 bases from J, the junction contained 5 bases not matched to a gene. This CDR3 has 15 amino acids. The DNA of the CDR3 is TGCGCCAGCAGCCAACAAGCGGGAGTGGCAGATACGCAGTATTTT. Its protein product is CASSQQAGVADTQYF.

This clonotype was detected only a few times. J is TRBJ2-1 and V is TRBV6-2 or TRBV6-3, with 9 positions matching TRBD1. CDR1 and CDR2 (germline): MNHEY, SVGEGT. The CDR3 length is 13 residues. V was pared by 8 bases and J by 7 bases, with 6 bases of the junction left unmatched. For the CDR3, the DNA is TGTGCCAGCCGACAGGGGGGGCGAAATGAGCAGTTCTTC. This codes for CASRQGGRNEQFF.

The CDR3 region has the DNA TGTGCCAGCAGCCCACAGGGGACGAACACTGAAGCTTTCTTT. Translation: CASSPQGTNTEAFF. V usage is TRBV7-2 and J usage is TRBJ1-1; the match to TRBD1 covers 7 bases. Germline CDR1 is SGHTA and CDR2 is FQGNSA. V lost 5 bases, J lost 1 base, and 4 bases stayed unmatched. The CDR3 contains 14 residues.

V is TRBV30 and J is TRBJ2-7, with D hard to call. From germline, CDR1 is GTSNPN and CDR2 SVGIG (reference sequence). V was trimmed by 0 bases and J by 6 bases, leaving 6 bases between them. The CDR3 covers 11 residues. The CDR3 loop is CAWSVQREQYF. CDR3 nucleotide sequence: TGTGCCTGGAGTGTCCAGCGCGAGCAGTACTTC.

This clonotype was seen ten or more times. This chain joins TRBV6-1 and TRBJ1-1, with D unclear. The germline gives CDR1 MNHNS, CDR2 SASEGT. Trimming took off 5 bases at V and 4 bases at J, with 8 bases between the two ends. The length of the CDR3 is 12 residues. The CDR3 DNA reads TGTGCCAGCAGTCCCCGCAGCACTGAAGCTTTCTTT. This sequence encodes CASSPRSTEAFF.

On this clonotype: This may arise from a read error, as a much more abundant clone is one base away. In nucleotides, the CDR3 is TGTGCCAGCAGTTCGCCCCTAGGACAGATGAACACTGAAGCTCTCTTT. Its protein product is CASSSPLGQMNTEALF. The rearrangement links TRBV28 to TRBJ1-1, with D possibly being TRBD1 (6 bases). Looked up from germline, CDR1 is MDHEN and CDR2 is SYDVKM. The CDR3 totals 16 residues.

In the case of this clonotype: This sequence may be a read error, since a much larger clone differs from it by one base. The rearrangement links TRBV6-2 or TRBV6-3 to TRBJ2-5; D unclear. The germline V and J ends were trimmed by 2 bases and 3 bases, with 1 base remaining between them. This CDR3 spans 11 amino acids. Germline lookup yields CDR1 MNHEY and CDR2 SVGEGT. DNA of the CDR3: TGTGCCAGCAGTTACGAAGAGACCCAGTACTTC. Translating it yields CASSYEETQYF.